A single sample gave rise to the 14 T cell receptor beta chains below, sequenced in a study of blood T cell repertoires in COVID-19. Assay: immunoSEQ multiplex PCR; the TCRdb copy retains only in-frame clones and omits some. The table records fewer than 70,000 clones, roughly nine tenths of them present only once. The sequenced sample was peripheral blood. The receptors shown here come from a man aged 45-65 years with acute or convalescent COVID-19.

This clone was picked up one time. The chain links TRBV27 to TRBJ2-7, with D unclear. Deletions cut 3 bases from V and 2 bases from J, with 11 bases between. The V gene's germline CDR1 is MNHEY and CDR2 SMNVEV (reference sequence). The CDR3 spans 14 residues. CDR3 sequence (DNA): TGTGCCAGCAGTTTCCAACCGGGTGCCTACGAGCAGTACTTC. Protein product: CASSFQPGAYEQYF.

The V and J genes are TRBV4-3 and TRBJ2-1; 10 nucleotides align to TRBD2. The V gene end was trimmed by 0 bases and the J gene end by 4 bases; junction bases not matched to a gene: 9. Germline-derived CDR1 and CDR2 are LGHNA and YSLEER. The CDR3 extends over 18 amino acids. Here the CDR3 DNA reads TGCGCCAGCAGCCAAGATTGGGAAGCGGGAGGGCGGTACAATGAGCAGTTCTTC. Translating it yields CASSQDWEAGGRYNEQFF.

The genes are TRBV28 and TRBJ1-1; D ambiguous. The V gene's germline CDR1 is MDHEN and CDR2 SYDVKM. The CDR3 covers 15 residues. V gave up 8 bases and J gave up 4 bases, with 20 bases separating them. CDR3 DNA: TGTGCCAGCTCCGCCACCGCCCTATACGGCACTGAAGCTTTCTTT. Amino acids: CASSATALYGTEAFF. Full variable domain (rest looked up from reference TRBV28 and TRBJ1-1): DVKVTQSSRYLVKRTGEKVFLECVQDMDHENMFWYRQDPGLGLRLIYFSYDVKMKEKGDIPEGYSVSREKKERFSLILESASTNQTSMYLCASSATALYGTEAFFGQGTRLTVV.

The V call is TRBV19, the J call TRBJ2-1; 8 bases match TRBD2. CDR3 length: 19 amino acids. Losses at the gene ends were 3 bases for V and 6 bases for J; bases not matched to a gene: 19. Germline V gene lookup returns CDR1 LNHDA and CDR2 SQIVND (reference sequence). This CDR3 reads CASSIRGTGTSGRTNEQFF. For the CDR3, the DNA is TGTGCCAGTAGTATCCGGGGGACTGGGACGAGCGGGAGAACCAATGAGCAGTTCTTC.

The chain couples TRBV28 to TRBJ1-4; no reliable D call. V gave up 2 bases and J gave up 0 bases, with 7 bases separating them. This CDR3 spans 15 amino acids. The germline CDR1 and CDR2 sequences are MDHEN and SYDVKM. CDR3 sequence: CASSLVLSTNEKLFF. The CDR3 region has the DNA TGTGCCAGCAGTTTAGTCCTGTCAACTAATGAAAAACTGTTTTTT.

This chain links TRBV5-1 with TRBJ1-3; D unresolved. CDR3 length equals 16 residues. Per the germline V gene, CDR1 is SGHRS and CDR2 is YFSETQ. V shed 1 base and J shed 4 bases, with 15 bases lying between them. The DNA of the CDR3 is TGCGCCAGCAGCTTGTTGCCCCCGAACATCGGAAACACCATATATTTT. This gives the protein CASSLLPPNIGNTIYF.

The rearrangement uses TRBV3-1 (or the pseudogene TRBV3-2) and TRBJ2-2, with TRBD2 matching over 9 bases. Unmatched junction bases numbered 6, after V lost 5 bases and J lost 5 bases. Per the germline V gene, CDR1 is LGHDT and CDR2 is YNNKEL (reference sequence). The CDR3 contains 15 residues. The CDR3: CASSARGRVTGELFF. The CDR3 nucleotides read TGTGCCAGCAGCGCGCGCGGGAGGGTAACCGGGGAGCTGTTTTTT.

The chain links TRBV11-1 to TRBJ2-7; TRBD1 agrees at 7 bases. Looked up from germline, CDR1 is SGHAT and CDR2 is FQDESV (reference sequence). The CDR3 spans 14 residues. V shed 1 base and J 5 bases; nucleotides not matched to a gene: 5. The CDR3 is CASSLETGSHEQYF. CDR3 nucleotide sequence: TGTGCCAGCAGCTTAGAGACAGGGTCCCACGAGCAGTACTTC.

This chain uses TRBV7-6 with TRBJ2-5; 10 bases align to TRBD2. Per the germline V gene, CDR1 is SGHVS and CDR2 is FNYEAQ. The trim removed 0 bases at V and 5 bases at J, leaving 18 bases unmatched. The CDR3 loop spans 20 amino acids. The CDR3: CASSLARASGSYSIGETQYF. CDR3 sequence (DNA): TGTGCCAGCAGCTTAGCGCGGGCTAGCGGGAGTTATTCTATCGGTGAGACCCAGTACTTC.

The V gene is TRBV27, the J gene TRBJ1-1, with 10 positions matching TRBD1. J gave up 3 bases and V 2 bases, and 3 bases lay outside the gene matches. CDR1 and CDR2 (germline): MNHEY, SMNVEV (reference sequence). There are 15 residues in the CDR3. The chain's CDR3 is CASSLKGTGDTEAFF. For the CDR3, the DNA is TGTGCCAGCAGTTTAAAGGGGACAGGGGACACTGAAGCTTTCTTT.

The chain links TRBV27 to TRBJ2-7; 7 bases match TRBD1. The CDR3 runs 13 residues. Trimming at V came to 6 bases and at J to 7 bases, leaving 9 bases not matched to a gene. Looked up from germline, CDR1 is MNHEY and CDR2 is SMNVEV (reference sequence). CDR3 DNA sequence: TGTGCCAGCAGAAGGGACAGCCTGGGGGAGCAGTACGTC. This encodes CASRRDSLGEQYV.

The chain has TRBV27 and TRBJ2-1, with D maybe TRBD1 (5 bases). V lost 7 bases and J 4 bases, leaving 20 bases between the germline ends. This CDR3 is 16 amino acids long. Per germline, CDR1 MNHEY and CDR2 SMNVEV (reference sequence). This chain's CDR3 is CASTWGWAGPYNEQFF. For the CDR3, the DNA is TGTGCCAGCACCTGGGGTTGGGCAGGGCCTTACAATGAGCAGTTCTTC.

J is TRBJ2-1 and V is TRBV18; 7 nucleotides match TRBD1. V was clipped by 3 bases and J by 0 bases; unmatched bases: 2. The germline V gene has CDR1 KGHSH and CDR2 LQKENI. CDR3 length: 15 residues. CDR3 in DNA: TGTGCCAGCTCACCGACAGGGAGCTCCTACAATGAGCAGTTCTTC. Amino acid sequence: CASSPTGSSYNEQFF.

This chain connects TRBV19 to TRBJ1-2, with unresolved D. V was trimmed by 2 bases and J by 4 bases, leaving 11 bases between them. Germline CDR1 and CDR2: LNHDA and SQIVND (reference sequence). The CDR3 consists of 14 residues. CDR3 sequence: CASSIKAQIYGYTF. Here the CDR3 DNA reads TGTGCCAGTAGTATAAAGGCACAGATCTATGGCTACACCTTC.